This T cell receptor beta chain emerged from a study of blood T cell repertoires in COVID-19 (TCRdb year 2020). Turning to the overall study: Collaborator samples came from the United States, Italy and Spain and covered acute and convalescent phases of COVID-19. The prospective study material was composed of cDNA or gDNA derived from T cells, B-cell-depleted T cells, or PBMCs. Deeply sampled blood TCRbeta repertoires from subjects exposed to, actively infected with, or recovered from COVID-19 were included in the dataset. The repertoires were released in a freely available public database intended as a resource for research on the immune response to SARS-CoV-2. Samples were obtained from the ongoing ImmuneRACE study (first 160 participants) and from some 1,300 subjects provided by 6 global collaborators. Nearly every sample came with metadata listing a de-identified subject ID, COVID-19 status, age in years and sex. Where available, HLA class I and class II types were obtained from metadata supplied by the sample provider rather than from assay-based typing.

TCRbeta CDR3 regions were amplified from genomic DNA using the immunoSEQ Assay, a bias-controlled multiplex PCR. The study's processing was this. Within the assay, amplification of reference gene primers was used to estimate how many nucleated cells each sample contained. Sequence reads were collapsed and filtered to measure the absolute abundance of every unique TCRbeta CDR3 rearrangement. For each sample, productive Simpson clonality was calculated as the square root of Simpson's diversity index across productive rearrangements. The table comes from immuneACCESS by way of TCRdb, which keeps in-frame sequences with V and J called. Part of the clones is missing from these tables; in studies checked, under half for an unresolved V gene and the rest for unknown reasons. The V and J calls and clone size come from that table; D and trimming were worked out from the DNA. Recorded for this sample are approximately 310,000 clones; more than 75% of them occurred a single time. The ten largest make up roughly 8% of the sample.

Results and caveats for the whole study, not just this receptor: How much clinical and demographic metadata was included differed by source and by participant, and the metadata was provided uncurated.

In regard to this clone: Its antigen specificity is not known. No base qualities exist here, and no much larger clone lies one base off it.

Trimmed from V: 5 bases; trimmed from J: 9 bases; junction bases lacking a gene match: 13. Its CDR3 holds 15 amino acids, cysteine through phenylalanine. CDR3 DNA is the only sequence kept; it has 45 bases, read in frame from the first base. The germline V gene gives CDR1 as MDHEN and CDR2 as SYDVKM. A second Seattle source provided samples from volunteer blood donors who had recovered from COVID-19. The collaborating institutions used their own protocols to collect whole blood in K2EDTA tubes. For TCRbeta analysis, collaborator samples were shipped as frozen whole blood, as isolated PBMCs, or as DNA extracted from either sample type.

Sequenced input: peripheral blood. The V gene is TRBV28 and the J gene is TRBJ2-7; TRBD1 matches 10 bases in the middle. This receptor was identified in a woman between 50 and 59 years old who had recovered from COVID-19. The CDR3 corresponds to CASSLGDRQGAGQYF. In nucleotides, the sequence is TGTGCCAGCAGTCTAGGGGACAGACAGGGGGCAGGGCAGTACTTC.